This TCR beta chain was sequenced for a study of response to subunit inactivated influenza vaccine. This clonotype was picked up many times. Trimming took 6 bases from V and 2 from J, leaving 10 bases between them. The germline V gene encodes CDR1 MNHEY and CDR2 SMNVEV (reference sequence). CDR3 length equals 13 residues. TCRdb used MiXCR to reprocess the RT-PCR reads, holding one entry per CDR3 protein. The sample lists about 800,000 distinct CDR3 sequences, around 20% occurring once. The specimen comprised PBMCs from blood, sampled about 5 days after vaccination. The V call is TRBV27, the J call TRBJ1-2; D is perhaps TRBD1 (5 bases). The receptor's source is a middle-aged man who received an inactivated influenza vaccine. In DNA form, the CDR3 reads TGTGCCAGCAGCCGGGACGGGAACTATGGCTACACCTTC. It is translated as CASSRDGNYGYTF.